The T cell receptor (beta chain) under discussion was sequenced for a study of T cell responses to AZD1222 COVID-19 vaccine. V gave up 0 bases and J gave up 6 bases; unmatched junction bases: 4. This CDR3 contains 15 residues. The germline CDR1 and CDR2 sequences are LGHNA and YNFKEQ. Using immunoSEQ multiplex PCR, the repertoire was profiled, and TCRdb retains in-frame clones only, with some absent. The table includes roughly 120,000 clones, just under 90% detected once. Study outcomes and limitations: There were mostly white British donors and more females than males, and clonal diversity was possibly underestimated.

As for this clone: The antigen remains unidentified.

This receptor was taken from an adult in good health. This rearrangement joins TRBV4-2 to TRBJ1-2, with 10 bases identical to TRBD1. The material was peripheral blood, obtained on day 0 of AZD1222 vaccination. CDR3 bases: TGTGCCAGCAGCCAAGATAGGGACAGGGGAAATGGCTACACCTTC. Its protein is CASSQDRDRGNGYTF.